This T cell receptor (beta chain) came from a study of blood T cells in healthy people across ages. Study observations and caveats: Bulk PBMC profiling left naive and antigen-experienced comparisons inconclusive.

Each sample used at least 7 million PBMCs. Details on this clonotype: The antigen is undetermined.

V was pared by 5 bases and J by 0 bases, with 8 bases of the junction left unmatched. CDR1 DFQATT and CDR2 SNEGSKA come from the germline V gene (reference sequence). The CDR3 is made up of 18 amino acids. It was with a sample-barcoded 5' primer and a J-beta primer mix that a second PCR of about 6 to 12 cycles was run. TCRdb passed the 5' RACE reads through MiXCR, listing each CDR3 protein once. The sample includes about 1.8 million distinct CDR3 sequences, 49% of them seen just once. The specimen sequenced was blood. This sequence originates from a middle-aged woman in good health. This rearrangement joins TRBV20-1 to TRBJ2-6, with 12 nucleotides matching TRBD1. The DNA of the CDR3 is TGCAGTGCTCGGCCGGGACAGGGGGCCCACTCTGGGGCCAACGTCCTGACTTTC. It translates to CSARPGQGAHSGANVLTF.